Listed below are T cell receptor beta chains from one sample, sequenced in a study of T cells after yellow fever vaccination. TCRdb ran MiXCR on the 5' RACE reads and lists one entry per CDR3 protein. The sample includes 500,000 to 550,000 distinct CDR3 sequences, roughly 22% of them seen just once. Material: PBMCs, obtained 20 to 25 days after the first yellow fever vaccination. Receptor source: a man aged 18 to 29 who received the YFV17D yellow fever vaccine. CDR3s include the opening cysteine and the closing phenylalanine or tryptophan. The D gene is left open where the match is weak. The size of a clone is reported for some rows only, either as once, few or many, or as a class for expanded clones.

j_call clone_size v_call d_call cdr3_nt cdr3_aa
TRBJ2-1 many TRBV9 - TGTGCCAGCAGTGAGAACGGGGGCAGCTCCTACAATGAGCAGTTCTTC CASSENGGSSYNEQFF
TRBJ1-5 few TRBV15 - TGTGCCACCAGCAGAGATCAGGGGTCCCCCAGGGGGCCCCAGCATTTT CATSRDQGSPRGPQHF
TRBJ2-7 few TRBV21-1 - TGTGCCAGCATCCCCGACGAAGGGAGGGCCTACGAGCAGTACTTC CASIPDEGRAYEQYF
TRBJ2-1 - TRBV24-1 - TGTGCCACCAGTGATGCCGGGACCCTGGGCCACAATGAGCAGTTCTTC CATSDAGTLGHNEQFF
TRBJ2-3 - TRBV7-3 TRBD1 TGTGCCAGCAGCCCTGGACAGGGGTGGGCAGATACGCAGTATTTT CASSPGQGWADTQYF
TRBJ1-4 many TRBV12-3/TRBV12-4 - TGTGCCAGCAGCTTTAGTGAAAAACTGTTTTTT CASSFSEKLFF
TRBJ2-2 - TRBV20-1 TRBD2 TGCAGTGCTCGACGGGGGGAGAACACCGGGGAGCTGTTTTTT CSARRGENTGELFF
TRBJ1-2 - TRBV27 - TGTGCCAGCAGTGCGAACCGGGCAACTAACTATGGCTACACCTTC CASSANRATNYGYTF
TRBJ2-1 few TRBV30 TRBD2 TGTGCCTGGAGTAAAGGACTAGCCAATGAGCAGTTCTTC CAWSKGLANEQFF
TRBJ1-1 - TRBV7-6 - TGTGCCAGCAGCTTGGGAGAAGGAGCCATGAACACTGAAGCTTTCTTT CASSLGEGAMNTEAFF
TRBJ2-2 - TRBV6-1 TRBD1 TGTGCCAGCAGGTGGGACAGAGCCACCGGGGAGCTGTTTTTT CASRWDRATGELFF
TRBJ2-7 few TRBV6-6 - TGTGCCAGCAGGCATGGGGGGCCCTACGAGCAGTACTTC CASRHGGPYEQYF
TRBJ2-1 few TRBV6-2/TRBV6-3 TRBD2 TGTGCCAGCAAAGGGCTAGCGGGGGGTCACACCCAACGTAGCTCCTACAATGAGCAGTTCTTC CASKGLAGGHTQRSSYNEQFF
TRBJ1-2 - TRBV5-1 TRBD1 TGCGCCAGCTCTTCGGGACAGGGTATCTATGGCTACACCTTC CASSSGQGIYGYTF
TRBJ2-7 few TRBV7-9 - TGTGCCAGCAGCTCCCAACGGATCCCGGAGGAGCAGTACTTC CASSSQRIPEEQYF
TRBJ1-1 many TRBV7-2 TRBD1 TGTGCCAGCAGCCTACGGACAGGTCCTGAAGCTTTCTTT CASSLRTGPEAFF
TRBJ2-2 - TRBV18 - TGTGCCAGCTCACCACCGCCGCGGGGAACCGGGGAGCTGTTTTTT CASSPPPRGTGELFF
TRBJ1-1 - TRBV6-2/TRBV6-3 TRBD1 TGTGCCAGCAGTTACACTACCAGGGGGCGTAGCACTGAAGCTTTCTTT CASSYTTRGRSTEAFF
TRBJ1-2 - TRBV6-1 TRBD1 TGTGCCACCAGTCGCCCAGGGGGGCAAAGCTATGGCTACACCTTC CATSRPGGQSYGYTF
TRBJ2-1 - TRBV7-3 - TGTGCCAGCAGCTTAACGGGGCGGACATCCTACAATGAGCAGTTCTTC CASSLTGRTSYNEQFF
TRBJ1-6 few TRBV6-1 - TGTGCCAGCAGGCCAGGGATCTCCTATAATTCACCCCTCCACTTT CASRPGISYNSPLHF
TRBJ2-3 - TRBV25-1 - TGTGCCAGCAGTGAATCCCCCGGGCAGGGGTCAGATACGCAGTATTTT CASSESPGQGSDTQYF
TRBJ2-1 few TRBV5-1 - TGCGCCAGCAGCTTGGAGGTAGGGGCCCTCGCCAGTGAGCAGTTCTTC CASSLEVGALASEQFF
TRBJ1-1 - TRBV29-1 TRBD1 TGCAGCGCCAGTGACAGGGAGGACACTGAAGCTTTCTTT CSASDREDTEAFF
TRBJ2-1 few TRBV9 - TGTGCCAGCAGCGACCCGGTGGGGCGGGGAGCTTACAATGAGCAGTTCTTC CASSDPVGRGAYNEQFF
TRBJ1-6 few TRBV2 - TGTGCCAGCAGGGGTTTTGGAATCTGGGTGAATTCACCCCTCCACTTT CASRGFGIWVNSPLHF
TRBJ1-1 few TRBV12-3/TRBV12-4 - TGTGCCAGCAGTAACCGGGACAAGGCTTTCTTT CASSNRDKAFF